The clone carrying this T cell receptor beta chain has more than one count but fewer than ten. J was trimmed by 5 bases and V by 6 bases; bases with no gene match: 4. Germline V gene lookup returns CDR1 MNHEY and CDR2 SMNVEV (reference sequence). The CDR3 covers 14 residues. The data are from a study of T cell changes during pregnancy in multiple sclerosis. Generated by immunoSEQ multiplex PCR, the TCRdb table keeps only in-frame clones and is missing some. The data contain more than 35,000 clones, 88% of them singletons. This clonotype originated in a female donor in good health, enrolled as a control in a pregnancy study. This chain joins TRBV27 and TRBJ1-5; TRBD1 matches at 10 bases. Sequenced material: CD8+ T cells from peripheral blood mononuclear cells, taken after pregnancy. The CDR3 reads CASRGQGIYQPQHF. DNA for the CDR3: TGTGCCAGCAGGGGACAGGGGATTTATCAGCCCCAGCATTTT.